What follows are 24 T cell receptor beta chains derived from one specimen sequenced in a study of metastatic and nonmetastatic thyroid tumors. TCRdb recomputed clones from the PCR reads via MiXCR. Among 35,000 to 50,000 clones, roughly 4% were seen once, and the ten largest hold about 9.8%. Patients were all untreated before their thyroid surgery. Sequenced sample: blood. These receptors all stem from a female donor with papillary thyroid cancer or a benign thyroid nodule (not recorded which). Some clones in this sample may be carry-over from other donors' samples.

The chain links TRBV19 to TRBJ2-6, with D hard to call. V lost 7 bases to trimming and J lost 2 bases, with 9 bases between them. The germline V gene has CDR1 LNHDA and CDR2 SQIVND (reference sequence). This CDR3 comprises 14 residues. This CDR3 reads CASNTVAGANVLTF. The DNA for the CDR3 is TGTGCCAGTAACACAGTAGCTGGGGCCAACGTCCTGACTTTC. Full variable domain (rest looked up from reference TRBV19 and TRBJ2-6): DGGITQSPKYLFRKEGQNVTLSCEQNLNHDAMYWYRQDPGQGLRLIYYSQIVNDFQKGDIAEGYSVSREKKESFPLTVTSAQKNPTAFYLCASNTVAGANVLTFGAGSRLTVL.

This clone was seen repeatedly, ten times or more. V gene TRBV20-1 combines with J gene TRBJ2-3; no definite D call. The CDR3 loop spans 12 amino acids. The V gene lost 8 bases and the J gene lost 0 bases, with 9 bases spanning the gap. Looked up from germline, CDR1 is DFQATT and CDR2 is SNEGSKA (reference sequence). As DNA, the CDR3 is TGCAGTAGCAAAGGAAGCACAGATACGCAGTATTTT. Translated, it gives CSSKGSTDTQYF.

This clone was detected many times. This chain links TRBV5-1 with TRBJ2-3, with D perhaps matching TRBD1 or TRBD2 (5 bases each). The CDR3 is 14 amino acids. V lost 2 bases, J lost 10 bases, and 17 bases lay in between. The germline V gene has CDR1 SGHRS and CDR2 YFSETQ. CDR3 nucleotides: TGCGCCAGCAGCTTAGGGGCTAGCCGAGAGGCGCAGTATTTT. Its translation: CASSLGASREAQYF.

This clone has a count of ten or more. The chain combines TRBV24-1 with TRBJ1-4; 12 nucleotides line up with TRBD1. The germline CDR1 and CDR2 sequences are KGHDR and SFDVKD. The junction had 3 bases not matched to a gene; V was cut back by 3 bases and J by 2 bases. This CDR3 is 17 amino acids long. The CDR3: CATSDGTGGLTNEKLFF. The CDR3 region has the DNA TGTGCCACCAGTGATGGGACAGGGGGCCTCACTAATGAAAAACTGTTTTTT.

At least ten counts were recorded for this clone. The rearrangement links TRBV19 to TRBJ2-1, with TRBD2 matching over 10 bases. The trim removed 7 bases at V and 9 bases at J, leaving 12 bases unmatched. Germline V lookup: CDR1 LNHDA, CDR2 SQIVND (reference sequence). This CDR3 comprises 15 residues. The CDR3 spells CASTTGLASVGEQFF. CDR3 nucleotide sequence: TGTGCCAGTACAACGGGACTAGCGAGCGTGGGTGAGCAGTTCTTC. The whole variable domain, filled in from reference TRBV19 and TRBJ2-1, reads DGGITQSPKYLFRKEGQNVTLSCEQNLNHDAMYWYRQDPGQGLRLIYYSQIVNDFQKGDIAEGYSVSREKKESFPLTVTSAQKNPTAFYLCASTTGLASVGEQFFGPGTRLTVL.

In this sample, this clone turned up many times. This chain uses TRBV6-6 with TRBJ2-3, with D uncertain. CDR1 and CDR2 (germline): MNHNY, SVGAGI (reference sequence). V lost 0 bases to trimming and J lost 6 bases, with 7 bases between them. The CDR3 length is 13 residues. The CDR3 is CASSYSHVDTQYF. In DNA, the CDR3 is TGTGCCAGCAGTTACTCCCACGTGGATACGCAGTATTTT.

This clone showed up many times. V gene TRBV15 combines with J gene TRBJ1-2, with 7 bases lining up with TRBD1. The V gene end was trimmed by 0 bases and the J gene end by 5 bases; junction bases not matched to a gene: 9. Germline V gene lookup returns CDR1 LNHNV and CDR2 YYDKDF (reference sequence). The CDR3 loop spans 16 amino acids. The CDR3 spells CATSRDVGQSNYGYTF. The CDR3 DNA is TGTGCCACCAGCAGAGATGTGGGACAGAGTAATTATGGCTACACCTTC.

This clone came up many times. The same CDR3 is also encoded by other DNA sequences in this sample. This chain joins TRBV6-1 and TRBJ1-1; 7 bases match TRBD1. After removal of 5 bases from V and 4 bases from J, the junction contained 13 bases not matched to a gene. The CDR3 consists of 16 residues. The germline CDR1 and CDR2 sequences are MNHNS and SASEGT. In DNA, the CDR3 is TGTGCCAGCAGTCAACCAGGGGGTTCGGGCTCCACTGAAGCTTTCTTT. Translated: CASSQPGGSGSTEAFF.

This clone was observed at least ten times. V usage is TRBV10-3 and J usage is TRBJ1-5; D uncertain. Germline-derived CDR1 and CDR2 are ENHRY and SYGVKD. The CDR3 has 14 amino acids. The V end was cut by 4 bases, the J end by 4 bases, with 11 bases between. DNA for the CDR3: TGTGCCATCAGTGTCGAGGGAGTAAATCAGCCCCAGCATTTT. Translation: CAISVEGVNQPQHF.

This clone was recorded at least ten times. This chain uses TRBV5-1 with TRBJ2-7; D might be TRBD1 (6 bases). V was shortened by 2 bases and J by 6 bases, with 18 bases between the two germline ends. The CDR3 is 15 residues long. Germline V gene lookup returns CDR1 SGHRS and CDR2 YFSETQ. CDR3 region: CASSFVPTGFGEQYF. In DNA, the CDR3 is TGCGCCAGCAGCTTTGTTCCCACAGGGTTCGGCGAGCAGTACTTC. Using reference TRBV5-1 and TRBJ2-7 for the parts outside the CDR3, the full variable domain is KAGVTQTPRYLIKTRGQQVTLSCSPISGHRSVSWYQQTPGQGLQFLFEYFSETQRNKGNFPGRFSGRQFSNSRSEMNVSTLELGDSALYLCASSFVPTGFGEQYFGPGTRLTVT.

The chain combines TRBV11-2 with TRBJ1-1; 7 bases align to TRBD1. The CDR3 has 15 residues. CDR1 and CDR2 from the germline V gene are SGHAT and FQNNGV. The V gene end was trimmed by 1 base and the J gene end by 5 bases; junction bases not matched to a gene: 7. Here the CDR3 reads CASSLVRGQGTEAFF. For the CDR3, the DNA is TGTGCCAGCAGCTTAGTTAGGGGGCAGGGGACTGAAGCTTTCTTT. Variable domain in full (rest from reference TRBV11-2 and TRBJ1-1): EAGVAQSPRYKIIEKRQSVAFWCNPISGHATLYWYQQILGQGPKLLIQFQNNGVVDDSQLPKDRFSAERLKGVDSTLKIQPAKLEDSAVYLCASSLVRGQGTEAFFGQGTRLTVV.

In the case of this clone: Relative to the germline gene, one junction end is altered; a read error may explain this. Additional DNA sequences in this sample encode the identical CDR3. The chain recombines TRBV18 with TRBJ1-3; D unclear. The germline gives CDR1 KGHSH, CDR2 LQKENI. This CDR3 is 15 amino acids long. The CDR3 loop reads CASSPPTASGNTIYF. CDR3 bases: TGTGCCAGCTCACCACCTACAGCCTCTGGAAACACTATATATTTT. Full variable domain (outside the CDR3, taken from reference TRBV18 and TRBJ1-3): NAGVMQNPRHLVRRRGQEARLRCSPMKGHSHVYWYRQLPEEGLKFMVYLQKENIIDESGMPKERFSAEFPKEGPSILRIQQVVRGDSAAYFCASSPPTASGNTIYFGEGSWLTVV.

This clone was seen ten or more times. The chain has TRBV20-1 and TRBJ2-2, with a tentative D call TRBD1 (5 bases). This CDR3 has 14 residues. The germline CDR1 and CDR2 sequences are DFQATT and SNEGSKA (reference sequence). Trimming took off 3 bases at V and 3 bases at J, with 11 bases between the two ends. CDR3 sequence: CSARHRFDTGELFF. The DNA of the CDR3 is TGCAGTGCTAGGCACAGGTTTGACACCGGGGAGCTGTTTTTT.

This clone was seen repeatedly, ten times or more. This rearrangement joins TRBV3-1 to TRBJ1-4, with no clear D. CDR3 length equals 14 residues. Germline V gene data show CDR1 as LGHDT and CDR2 as YNNKEL (reference sequence). Trimming cost V 2 bases and J 3 bases, with 7 bases left between them. The CDR3 here is CASSQLGPNEKLFF. CDR3 bases: TGTGCCAGCAGCCAACTAGGGCCTAATGAAAAACTGTTTTTT.

This clone was detected only a few times. The J gene is TRBJ2-1, the V gene TRBV20-1; TRBD2 agrees at 11 bases. Germline CDR1 and CDR2: DFQATT and SNEGSKA (reference sequence). The CDR3 length is 14 residues. Trimming removed 6 bases from V and 2 bases from J; junction bases left unmatched: 3. CDR3 amino acids: CSAIAGGPYNEQFF. DNA for the CDR3: TGCAGTGCCATAGCGGGAGGGCCCTACAATGAGCAGTTCTTC.

This clone appeared many times. The chain joins TRBV9 to TRBJ1-1; possibly TRBD1 for D (5 bases). Germline V gene lookup returns CDR1 SGDLS and CDR2 YYNGEE. The V end was cut by 3 bases, the J end by 4 bases, with 16 bases between. This CDR3 has 15 amino acids. The CDR3 sequence: CASSELAAGPTEAFF. The CDR3 region has the DNA TGTGCCAGCAGCGAGCTAGCCGCGGGGCCCACTGAAGCTTTCTTT.

The V call is TRBV4-1, the J call TRBJ2-1; TRBD2 agrees at 10 bases. V shed 4 bases and J 15 bases; nucleotides not matched to a gene: 18. Looked up from germline, CDR1 is MGHRA and CDR2 is YSYEKL. CDR3 size: 16 residues. CDR3 sequence reads: CASSRGAIAGGDAGFF. In DNA form, the CDR3 reads TGCGCCAGCAGCCGTGGGGCAATAGCGGGAGGCGACGCTGGGTTCTTC.

V is TRBV6-2 or TRBV6-3 and J is TRBJ1-4, with a tentative D call TRBD1 (6 bases). V was pared by 7 bases and J by 8 bases, with 20 bases between. This CDR3 has 15 amino acids. Germline V gives CDR1 MNHEY, CDR2 SVGEGT. The DNA for the CDR3 is TGTGCCAGCAACGGACCCGGTACAGGGCAGGAAAAACTGTTTTTT. Protein: CASNGPGTGQEKLFF.

This clone was observed at least ten times. The gene calls are TRBV3-1 and TRBJ2-7; D gene uncertain. The CDR3 runs to 12 residues. Germline V gene sequence: CDR1 LGHDT, CDR2 YNNKEL (reference sequence). V lost 1 base, J lost 4 bases, and 5 bases lay in between. The CDR3, as DNA: TGTGCCAGCAGCCAAGCACGTTACGAGCAGTACTTC. Translated, it gives CASSQARYEQYF.

This clone was counted only a few times. V is TRBV28 and J is TRBJ2-7, with 13 bases matching TRBD2. The CDR3 length is 16 residues. J gave up 2 bases and V 5 bases, and 6 bases lay outside the gene matches. Germline V gene sequence: CDR1 MDHEN, CDR2 SYDVKM. The CDR3 nucleotides read TGTGCCAGCAGTCCTGGACTAGCGGGAGCCGCCTACGAGCAGTACTTC. Translating it yields CASSPGLAGAAYEQYF.

This clone has a handful of counts. One end of the junction is discordant with germline, which a read error may explain. This specimen includes other DNA sequences encoding the same CDR3. The V and J genes are TRBV6-2 or TRBV6-3 and TRBJ1-2, with 8 bases lining up with TRBD1. The CDR3 contains 13 residues. Germline lookup yields CDR1 MNHEY and CDR2 SVGEGT. The CDR3 DNA follows: TGTGCCGGAAGAGCAGGGGGCAACTATGGCTCCACCTTC. As protein: CAGRAGGNYGSTF.

This clone has ten or more counts. The chain combines TRBV19 with TRBJ1-4; 8 nucleotides agree with TRBD1. There are 14 residues in the CDR3. The junction had 6 bases not matched to a gene; V was cut back by 7 bases and J by 5 bases. The germline CDR1 and CDR2 sequences are LNHDA and SQIVND (reference sequence). The CDR3 is CASNRQGANEKLFF. The CDR3 nucleotides read TGTGCCAGTAACCGTCAGGGGGCGAATGAAAAACTGTTTTTT.

This clone has at least ten counts. This chain uses TRBV2 with TRBJ1-5; D perhaps matches TRBD1 (5 bases). Per the germline V gene, CDR1 is SNHLY and CDR2 is FYNNEI. V gave up 6 bases and J gave up 4 bases, with 16 bases separating them. The CDR3 consists of 15 residues. CDR3 amino acids: CASRPQGGLNQPQHF. DNA of the CDR3: TGTGCCAGCAGGCCCCAGGGAGGATTGAATCAGCCCCAGCATTTT.

This clone was found many times. The chain is built from TRBV6-1 and TRBJ1-1; no clear D gene. Per the germline V gene, CDR1 is MNHNS and CDR2 is SASEGT. This CDR3 has 12 amino acids. Trimming pared 6 bases from V and 1 base from J, leaving 6 bases between. CDR3 nucleotides: TGTGCCAGCAGAAACAGGAACACTGAAGCTTTCTTT. Translating gives CASRNRNTEAFF.